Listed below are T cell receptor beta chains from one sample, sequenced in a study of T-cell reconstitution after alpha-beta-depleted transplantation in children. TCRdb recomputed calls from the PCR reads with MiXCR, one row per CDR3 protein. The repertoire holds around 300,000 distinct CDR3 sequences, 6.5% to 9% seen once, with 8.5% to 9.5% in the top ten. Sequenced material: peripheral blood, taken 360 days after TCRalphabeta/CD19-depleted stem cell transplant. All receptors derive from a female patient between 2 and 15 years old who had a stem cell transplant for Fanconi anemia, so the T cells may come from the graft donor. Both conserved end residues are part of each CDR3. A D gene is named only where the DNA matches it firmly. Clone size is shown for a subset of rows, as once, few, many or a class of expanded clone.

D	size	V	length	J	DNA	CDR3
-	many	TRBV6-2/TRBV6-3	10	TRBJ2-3	TGTGCCAGCAGTTTCGGTAGTCGGTATTTT	CASSFGSRYF
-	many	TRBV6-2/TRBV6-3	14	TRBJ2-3	TGTGCCAGCAGTTACGGCGAGGCTTCGGGTACGCAGTATTTT	CASSYGEASGTQYF
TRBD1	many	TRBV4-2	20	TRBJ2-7	TGTGCCAGCAGCCAGCTCACCGGGACAGGGACTCTTAGTGGAGGCTACGAGCAGTACTTC	CASSQLTGTGTLSGGYEQYF
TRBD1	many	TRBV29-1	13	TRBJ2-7	TGCAGCGTATCCGGCAGGGGGCTTTGGGAGCAGTACTTC	CSVSGRGLWEQYF
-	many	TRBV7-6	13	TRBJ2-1	TGTGCCAGCAGCTGGACAGAGTACAATGAGCAGTTCTTC	CASSWTEYNEQFF
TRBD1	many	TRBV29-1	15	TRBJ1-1	TGCAGCGTGACGGGACAGATCTACATGGGCACTGAAGCTTTCTTT	CSVTGQIYMGTEAFF
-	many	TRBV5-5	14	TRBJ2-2	TGTGCCCAAGAGACGGAACCTAACACCGGGGAGCTGTTTTTT	CAQETEPNTGELFF
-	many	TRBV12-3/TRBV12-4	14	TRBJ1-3	TGTGCCAGCAGCCTCCCAGTGTCTGGAAACACCATATATTTT	CASSLPVSGNTIYF
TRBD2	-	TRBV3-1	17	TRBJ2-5	TGTGCCAGCAGCCTGGGACTAGCGGGGGGGCCCCAAGAGACCCAGTACTTC	CASSLGLAGGPQETQYF
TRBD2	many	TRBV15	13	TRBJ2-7	TGTGCCACCAGGGAAGGACTAGGGTACGAGCAGTACTTC	CATREGLGYEQYF
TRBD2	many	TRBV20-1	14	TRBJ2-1	TGCAGTGCTCGCTACGGGGGGGCTTACAATGAGCAGTTCTTC	CSARYGGAYNEQFF
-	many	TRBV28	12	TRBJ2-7	TGTGCCAGCAGTTCTAGCGTTCGCGAGCAGTACTTC	CASSSSVREQYF
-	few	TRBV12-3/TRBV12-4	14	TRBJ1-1	TGTGCCAGCAGTTCCTTGGCAGGGAACACTGAAGCTTTCTTT	CASSSLAGNTEAFF